Listed here are 27 T cell receptor beta chains from one sample, sequenced in a study of control samples from healthy donors and cancer patients. Sequencing used immunoSEQ multiplex PCR; TCRdb keeps in-frame clones, though not all of them. The sample has some 120,000 clones, 85% to 95% seen once; the top ten hold less than 3.5%. The sequencing sample was made of blood. The receptors originated from a man in his thirties or forties in good health.

The rearrangement links TRBV7-2 to TRBJ1-1; no clear D. The CDR3 length is 15 residues. Trimming left V 2 bases short and J 0 bases short, with 10 bases between. CDR1 and CDR2 (germline): SGHTA, FQGNSA. CDR3 DNA sequence: TGTGCCAGCAGCTTAAAGGGCGATTTGAACACTGAAGCTTTCTTT. Translation gives CASSLKGDLNTEAFF.

This clone was observed once. This chain links TRBV24-1 with TRBJ2-5; TRBD2 aligns across 8 bases. The CDR3 spans 18 residues. The J segment lost 5 bases and the V segment lost 4 bases, leaving 17 bases of the junction unmatched. Germline CDR1 and CDR2: KGHDR and SFDVKD. Here the CDR3 reads CATSDWTATSGTEETQYF. The CDR3 bases are TGTGCCACCAGTGACTGGACAGCAACTAGCGGTACTGAGGAGACCCAGTACTTC.

This clone appeared once. The chain joins TRBV10-3 to TRBJ2-2; TRBD1 agrees at 7 bases. The germline CDR1 and CDR2 sequences are ENHRY and SYGVKD. With 3 bases clipped from V and 7 bases from J, the junction kept 8 bases outside the gene matches. This CDR3 spans 15 amino acids. CDR3 nucleotides: TGTGCCATCAGTGATTTCGGGCAGGGGGACGGGGAGCTGTTTTTT. This sequence encodes CAISDFGQGDGELFF.

The chain's CDR3 is CASSEETGIYGYTF. The CDR3 nucleotides are TGTGCCAGCAGTGAGGAGACAGGTATCTATGGCTACACCTTC. The V gene is TRBV2, the J gene TRBJ1-2; a weak D match, TRBD1 (6 bases). The CDR3 totals 14 residues. In germline, CDR1 is SNHLY, CDR2 FYNNEI. Trimming took off 3 bases at V and 4 bases at J, with 12 bases between the two ends.

V is TRBV6-5 and J is TRBJ1-1; D unclear. The CDR3 covers 13 residues. Per germline, CDR1 MNHEY and CDR2 SVGAGI. Trimming pared 6 bases from V and 1 base from J, leaving 9 bases between. The chain's CDR3 is CASRPTQNTEAFF. The CDR3 DNA follows: TGTGCCAGCAGACCAACCCAGAACACTGAAGCTTTCTTT.

The rearrangement joins TRBV7-9 to TRBJ1-5, with D perhaps matching TRBD1 (5 bases). The V gene's germline CDR1 is SEHNR and CDR2 FQNEAQ (reference sequence). The CDR3 has 13 residues. V gave up 2 bases and J gave up 4 bases, with 6 bases separating them. CDR3 DNA: TGTGCCAGCAGCTTAAAGGGGAATCAGCCCCAGCATTTT. Its protein product is CASSLKGNQPQHF.

The chain links TRBV7-9 to TRBJ1-2; possible D gene TRBD1, 5 bases. The V end lost 4 bases, the J end lost 3 bases, and 12 bases lay between the germline ends. Germline V CDR1 and CDR2: SEHNR, FQNEAQ (reference sequence). The CDR3 is 14 residues long. CDR3 sequence (DNA): TGTGCCAGCAGCTGGGGGGGACTGTACTATGGCTACACCTTC. Translation: CASSWGGLYYGYTF.

The genes are TRBV9 and TRBJ1-5; D uncertain. This CDR3 is 15 amino acids long. The germline V and J ends were trimmed by 4 bases and 1 base, with 12 bases remaining between them. Germline-derived CDR1 and CDR2 are SGDLS and YYNGEE. The CDR3 protein is CASSRRFGSNQPQHF. The CDR3 DNA is TGTGCCAGCAGCCGTCGCTTTGGGAGCAATCAGCCCCAGCATTTT.

The V gene is TRBV5-5, the J gene TRBJ2-3; TRBD1 matches at 9 bases. Looked up from germline, CDR1 is SGHKS and CDR2 is YYEKEE (reference sequence). V shed 4 bases, J shed 4 bases, and the junction held 10 bases outside the gene matches. The CDR3 runs to 16 residues. CDR3 DNA: TGTGCCAGCAGCCCGGTGGGGACAGGGTCGGCAGATACGCAGTATTTT. Protein sequence: CASSPVGTGSADTQYF.

The chain joins TRBV6-1 to TRBJ2-7; 7 nucleotides agree with TRBD1. V lost 2 bases to trimming and J lost 2 bases; unmatched junction nucleotides: 6. The CDR3 covers 15 residues. Germline V gene lookup returns CDR1 MNHNS and CDR2 SASEGT. Here the CDR3 DNA reads TGTGCCAGCAGTGAAACAGGGGCAGTCGCCTACGAGCAGTACGTC. Amino acids: CASSETGAVAYEQYV.

The chain is built from TRBV30 and TRBJ1-1; tentative D call: TRBD1 (5 bases). The CDR3 covers 13 residues. The germline V gene encodes CDR1 GTSNPN and CDR2 SVGIG (reference sequence). The ends were cut back, 8 bases at V and 0 bases at J, with 13 bases in the middle. In DNA, the CDR3 is TGTGCCGCTATAGGGGTATTGAACACTGAAGCTTTCTTT. Protein sequence: CAAIGVLNTEAFF.

The gene calls are TRBV5-6 and TRBJ1-1; TRBD1 might be the D (5 bases). CDR1 is SGHDT and CDR2 is YYEEEE in the germline V gene. Trimming took 2 bases from V and 10 from J, leaving 12 bases between them. This CDR3 region has 12 residues. DNA for the CDR3: TGTGCCAGCAGCTTTGCGGACATAACAGCTTTCTTT. Encoded protein: CASSFADITAFF.

V usage is TRBV27 and J usage is TRBJ2-6; TRBD1 might be the D (8 bases). Germline V gene sequence: CDR1 MNHEY, CDR2 SMNVEV (reference sequence). The CDR3 is 17 amino acids. The germline V and J ends were trimmed by 10 bases and 0 bases, with 19 bases remaining between them. As DNA, the CDR3 is TGTGCCACCACGCGACAGGGGAGGGACTCTGGGGCCAACGTCCTGACTTTC. Amino acids: CATTRQGRDSGANVLTF.

The genes are TRBV18 and TRBJ1-4; D is uncertain. The germline gives CDR1 KGHSH, CDR2 LQKENI. Trimming left V 4 bases short and J 0 bases short, with 12 bases between. The CDR3 is 16 residues long. Here the CDR3 reads CASSLDDFATNEKLFF. The CDR3 DNA reads as TGTGCCAGCTCACTGGACGACTTTGCAACTAATGAAAAACTGTTTTTT.

The chain couples TRBV7-2 to TRBJ2-5; 8 bases are shared with TRBD2. The CDR3 runs to 15 residues. The ends lost 3 bases at V and 0 bases at J; junction bases unmatched: 3. CDR1 and CDR2 (germline): SGHTA, FQGNSA. The CDR3 loop is CASSLFSGNQETQYF. CDR3 in DNA: TGTGCCAGCAGCTTGTTTAGCGGGAACCAAGAGACCCAGTACTTC.

The gene calls are TRBV27 and TRBJ1-4, with D possibly being TRBD1 (6 bases). The CDR3 runs to 16 residues. The germline V gene encodes CDR1 MNHEY and CDR2 SMNVEV (reference sequence). V was cut by 3 bases and J by 4 bases, with 15 bases left in between. The CDR3 reads CASSFSPGTINEKLFF. CDR3 coding DNA: TGTGCCAGCAGTTTTTCTCCCGGGACAATTAATGAAAAACTGTTTTTT.

This chain links TRBV27 with TRBJ2-7; unclear D gene. V lost 2 bases, J lost 4 bases, and 15 bases lay in between. The CDR3 runs 15 residues. Germline values: CDR1 MNHEY, CDR2 SMNVEV (reference sequence). CDR3 nucleotides: TGTGCCAGCAGTTTAAACGGGCTCTTCGGATACGAGCAGTACGTC. Amino acids: CASSLNGLFGYEQYV.

The rearrangement uses TRBV29-1 and TRBJ1-1, with 10 bases identical to TRBD1. Germline V gene data show CDR1 as SQVTM and CDR2 as ANQGSEA. The ends lost 6 bases at V and 1 base at J; junction bases unmatched: 8. The CDR3 totals 15 residues. CDR3 coding DNA: TGCAGCGTGGCCGACAGGGGGCCGCGGAACACTGAAGCTTTCTTT. This gives the protein CSVADRGPRNTEAFF.

The V call is TRBV2, the J call TRBJ2-2, with D uncertain. The CDR3 totals 12 residues. V shed 7 bases and J shed 6 bases, with 9 bases lying between them. CDR1 SNHLY and CDR2 FYNNEI come from the germline V gene. In nucleotides, the CDR3 is TGTGCCAGCAAGAATCGGCCCGGGGAGCTGTTTTTT. As protein: CASKNRPGELFF.

The V call is TRBV28, the J call TRBJ1-3; D not resolved. The V gene lost 3 bases and the J gene lost 4 bases, with 7 bases spanning the gap. This CDR3 comprises 13 residues. From germline, CDR1 is MDHEN and CDR2 SYDVKM. CDR3 amino acids: CASSFAVGNTIYF. For the CDR3, the DNA is TGTGCCAGCAGTTTCGCAGTAGGAAACACCATATATTTT.

This chain links TRBV30 with TRBJ2-1, with D tentatively TRBD2 (7 bases). CDR3 length: 13 residues. Trimming took 4 bases from V and 7 from J, leaving 14 bases between them. Germline V lookup: CDR1 GTSNPN, CDR2 SVGIG (reference sequence). CDR3 residues: CAWIRGARNEQFF. In DNA form, the CDR3 reads TGTGCCTGGATTCGGGGGGCAAGGAATGAGCAGTTCTTC.

The chain carries TRBV5-1 and TRBJ1-2; TRBD1 aligns across 10 bases. There are 13 residues in the CDR3. Germline CDR1 reads SGHRS; CDR2 reads YFSETQ. V shed 4 bases and J 6 bases; nucleotides not matched to a gene: 3. The CDR3 is CASSPGQGDGYTF. In DNA form, the CDR3 reads TGCGCCAGCAGCCCCGGACAGGGGGATGGCTACACCTTC.

The chain carries TRBV13 and TRBJ2-3, with D unresolved. The CDR3 has 16 residues. The germline gives CDR1 PRHDT, CDR2 FYEKMQ (reference sequence). Trimming pared 5 bases from V and 0 bases from J, leaving 15 bases between. CDR3 loop: CASSQAGVRSTDTQYF. Here the CDR3 DNA reads TGTGCCAGCAGCCAAGCTGGGGTGCGGAGCACAGATACGCAGTATTTT.

This chain joins TRBV5-6 and TRBJ2-2, with TRBD2 matching over 9 bases. V lost 5 bases and J lost 3; bases outside the gene matches: 11. This CDR3 is 17 amino acids long. CDR1 is SGHDT, CDR2 YYEEEE, per germline. CDR3 sequence reads: CASSFGFGGGDTGELFF. In DNA form, the CDR3 reads TGTGCCAGCAGTTTTGGATTTGGCGGGGGGGACACCGGGGAGCTGTTTTTT.

The rearrangement uses TRBV6-2 or TRBV6-3 and TRBJ2-3; maybe TRBD2 (5 bases). This CDR3 is 14 amino acids long. The germline gives CDR1 MNHEY, CDR2 SVGEGT. The germline V and J ends were trimmed by 5 bases and 3 bases, with 12 bases remaining between them. The CDR3 region is CASSTSGETDTQYF. In DNA form, the CDR3 reads TGTGCCAGCAGTACTAGTGGGGAAACAGATACGCAGTATTTT.

As for this clone: The junction departs from germline at one end; a sequencing error may be responsible. The chain recombines TRBV7-9 with TRBJ1-6, with TRBD1 matching over 7 bases. Germline values: CDR1 SEHNR, CDR2 FQNEAQ (reference sequence). CDR3 length: 16 residues. The CDR3 loop reads CASSRGQLSNNSPLHF. CDR3 DNA sequence: TGTGCCAGCAGCCGGGGACAGCTCTCCAATAATTCACCCCTCCACTTT.

This chain connects TRBV11-2 to TRBJ2-3; no firm D call. V was cut by 5 bases and J by 3 bases, with 18 bases left in between. This CDR3 has 16 amino acids. Germline CDR1 is SGHAT and CDR2 is FQNNGV. DNA of the CDR3: TGTGCCAGCAGCATCAATCTACCTATCCCAACAGATACGCAGTATTTT. Encoded protein: CASSINLPIPTDTQYF.